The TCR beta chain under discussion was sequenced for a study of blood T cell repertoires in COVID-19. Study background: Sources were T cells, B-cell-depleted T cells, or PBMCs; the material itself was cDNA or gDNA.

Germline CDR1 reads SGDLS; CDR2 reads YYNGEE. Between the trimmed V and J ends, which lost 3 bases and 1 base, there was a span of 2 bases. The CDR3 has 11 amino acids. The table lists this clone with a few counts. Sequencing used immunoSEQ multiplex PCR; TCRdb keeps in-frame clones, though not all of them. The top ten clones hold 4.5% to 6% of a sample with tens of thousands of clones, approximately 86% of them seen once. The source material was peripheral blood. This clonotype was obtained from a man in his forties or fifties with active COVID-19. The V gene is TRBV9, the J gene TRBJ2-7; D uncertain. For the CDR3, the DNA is TGTGCCAGCAGCGCGTCCTACGAGCAGTACTTC. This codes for CASSASYEQYF.